Presented here are 5 T cell receptor beta chains from one specimen sequenced in a study of CD8 T cells in Susac syndrome. The RNA, roughly 0.5 to 1 ug, was put through reverse transcription using random hexamers. TCRdb processed the immunoSEQ multiplex PCR reads anew with MiXCR; each CDR3 protein has one entry. Of some 170,000 distinct CDR3 sequences listed, just under 95% were seen once; the top ten hold more than 0.08%. The material sequenced was CD4+ T cells from PBMCs. All receptors derive from a human donor with Susac syndrome.

V is TRBV28 and J is TRBJ2-7; maybe TRBD2 (5 bases). This CDR3 has 15 amino acids. The germline V gene encodes CDR1 MDHEN and CDR2 SYDVKM. Trimming removed 5 bases at V and 0 bases at J, with 14 bases between. The CDR3 loop reads CASSPQRTASYEQYF. CDR3 DNA: TGTGCCAGCAGTCCGCAAAGGACTGCCTCCTACGAGCAGTACTTC.

This chain joins TRBV20-1 and TRBJ1-2, with D uncertain. Germline-derived CDR1 and CDR2 are DFQATT and SNEGSKA (reference sequence). The germline V and J ends were trimmed by 3 bases and 1 base, with 6 bases remaining between them. This CDR3 contains 12 residues. CDR3 DNA sequence: TGCAGTGCTAGCTATGTTAACTATGGCTACACCTTC. Translated: CSASYVNYGYTF.

This clonotype appeared once. The chain combines TRBV12-3 or TRBV12-4 with TRBJ1-1, with a weak D call TRBD1 (6 bases). This CDR3 region has 12 residues. V was shortened by 6 bases and J by 8 bases, with 13 bases between the two germline ends. CDR3 in amino acids: CASSRWTAEAFF. CDR3 DNA: TGTGCCAGCAGCCGGTGGACAGCAGAAGCTTTCTTT.

The chain employs TRBV20-1 and TRBJ2-5; no clear D. Germline CDR1 reads DFQATT; CDR2 reads SNEGSKA (reference sequence). V was trimmed by 1 base and J by 1 base, leaving 4 bases between them. This CDR3 is built from 12 residues. The CDR3 DNA follows: TGCAGTGCTAGAGTAGGCCAAGAGACCCAGTACTTC. The encoded protein is CSARVGQETQYF.

The V gene is TRBV6-5, the J gene TRBJ2-1; D is possibly TRBD2 (5 bases). The length of the CDR3 is 14 residues. Germline assignment: CDR1 MNHEY and CDR2 SVGAGI. V was clipped by 0 bases and J by 6 bases, with 9 bases between them. The CDR3 nucleotides read TGTGCCAGCAGTTACTCGACGGGGTTCAATGAGCAGTTCTTC. The encoded protein is CASSYSTGFNEQFF.